The rows below give T cell receptor beta chains drawn from one sample of a study of cytomegalovirus exposure and HLA in healthy donors. Measured with immunoSEQ multiplex PCR; TCRdb has only the in-frame clones, and not every one. The sample lists some 150,000 clones, roughly four fifths occurring once. The sequenced sample was PBMCs. These receptors were taken from a human donor in good health. The CDR3 runs from the conserved cysteine through the conserved F or W.

j_gene | v_gene | CDR3aa
TRBJ1-5 | TRBV13 | CASSLGRQGNQPQHF
TRBJ1-3 | TRBV7-8 | CASRKDRISGNTIYF
TRBJ2-1 | TRBV5-4 | CASSWLAGGFYNEQFF
TRBJ2-7 | TRBV28 | CASSLTVSYEQYF
TRBJ2-7 | TRBV10-3 | CAIGDSQGYEQYF
TRBJ2-3 | TRBV7-8 | CASSLVSGGAPTDTQYF
TRBJ2-2 | TRBV27 | CASSVVSYDTGELFF
TRBJ2-1 | TRBV7-2 | CASRDRGLGLYNEQFF
TRBJ1-1 | TRBV19 | CASSIGGGPTEAFF
TRBJ2-1 | TRBV6-1 | CASSESRVNEQFF
TRBJ1-1 | TRBV4-2 | CASSPMGIRSDTGAFF
TRBJ2-5 | TRBV5-8 | CASSPVEGGMEETQYF
TRBJ2-6 | TRBV4-1 | CASGLWGDSGANVLTF
TRBJ1-5 | TRBV7-8 | CASSLADRGQPQHF
TRBJ1-2 | TRBV5-1 | CASSLSTGGAGYGYTF
TRBJ1-5 | TRBV5-1 | CASSPSGDQPQHF
TRBJ1-1 | TRBV28 | CASGAMPTEAFF
TRBJ1-2 | TRBV7-9 | CASRSVGGDYGYTF
TRBJ2-2 | TRBV28 | CASSFYRKRQGAGELFF
TRBJ1-5 | TRBV7-8 | CASSPRQLLWPQHF
TRBJ1-6 | TRBV5-5 | CASSLGQINSPLHF
TRBJ1-2 | TRBV5-6 | CASSLVGPTIGYTF
TRBJ2-7 | TRBV25-1 | CASKTGVYEQYF
TRBJ1-1 | TRBV19 | CASSIGQINTEAFF
TRBJ2-1 | TRBV5-1 | CASSYLPGLPYNEQFF
TRBJ2-2 | TRBV4-1 | CASSLDRGLATGELFF
TRBJ2-7 | TRBV4-2 | CASSQVGGSDEQYF
TRBJ1-1 | TRBV29-1 | CSVEKGQGITEAFF
TRBJ2-7 | TRBV29-1 | CSVLLGDYEQYF
TRBJ2-1 | TRBV7-3 | CASSLTPGMTPEFF
TRBJ2-1 | TRBV9 | CASSVAGELSYNEQFF
TRBJ2-3 | TRBV4-1 | CASSQDGGTGYLTDTQYF
TRBJ2-2 | TRBV7-6 | CASSPESRDRWNTGELFF
TRBJ2-5 | TRBV6-1 | CANKGGGDVETQYF
TRBJ2-6 | TRBV18 | CASSPDFSGANVLTF
TRBJ2-7 | TRBV9 | CASSVDWGGGYEQYF
TRBJ2-2 | TRBV7-8 | CASSWNRGSGELFF
TRBJ2-7 | TRBV11-1 | CASSKGLAGVSYEQYF
TRBJ1-1 | TRBV9 | CASSPRQGAGNTEAFF
TRBJ2-6 | TRBV29-1 | CSAPGDGANVLTF
TRBJ1-5 | TRBV28 | CASRGQGDQPQHF
TRBJ2-7 | TRBV27 | CASKGPRAEQYF
TRBJ2-7 | TRBV6-5 | CASSYRVGDSYEQYF
TRBJ2-1 | TRBV25-1 | CASSGTNQNEQFF
TRBJ2-1 | TRBV5-1 | CASSPHRGGDRQTNEQFF
TRBJ2-5 | TRBV2 | CASSEHIGDQETQYF
TRBJ1-1 | TRBV29-1 | CSVDRGNTEAFF
TRBJ2-1 | TRBV11-2 | CASSLISPGNEQFF
TRBJ1-2 | TRBV30 | CAWSQLQGYGYTF
TRBJ1-2 | TRBV29-1 | CSVGQELDYGYTF
TRBJ2-7 | TRBV4-2 | CASSRQGAGEQYF
TRBJ1-2 | TRBV6-1 | CASSVRDRTEYGYTF
TRBJ1-5 | TRBV11-2 | CASSLTSDSNQPQHF